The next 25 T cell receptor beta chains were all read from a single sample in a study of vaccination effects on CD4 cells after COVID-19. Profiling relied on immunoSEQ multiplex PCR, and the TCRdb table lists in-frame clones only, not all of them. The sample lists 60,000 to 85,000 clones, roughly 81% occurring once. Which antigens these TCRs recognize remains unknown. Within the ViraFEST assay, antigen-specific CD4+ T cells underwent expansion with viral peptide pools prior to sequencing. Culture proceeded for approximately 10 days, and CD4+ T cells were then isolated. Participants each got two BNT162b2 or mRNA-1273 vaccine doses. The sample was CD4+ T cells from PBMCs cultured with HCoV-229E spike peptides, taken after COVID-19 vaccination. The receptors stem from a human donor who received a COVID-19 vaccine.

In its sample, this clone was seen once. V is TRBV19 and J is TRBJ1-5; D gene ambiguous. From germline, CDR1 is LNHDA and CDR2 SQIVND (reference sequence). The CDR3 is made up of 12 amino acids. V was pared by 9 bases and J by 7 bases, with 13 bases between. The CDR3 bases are TGTGCCAGCGGGGATTTGTGGCAGCCCCAGCATTTT. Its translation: CASGDLWQPQHF.

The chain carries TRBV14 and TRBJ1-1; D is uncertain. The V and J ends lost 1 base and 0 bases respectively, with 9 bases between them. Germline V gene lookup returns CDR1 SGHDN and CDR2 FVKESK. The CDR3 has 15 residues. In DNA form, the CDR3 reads TGTGCCAGCAGCCAAGTTATTGGGGTGAACACTGAAGCTTTCTTT. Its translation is CASSQVIGVNTEAFF. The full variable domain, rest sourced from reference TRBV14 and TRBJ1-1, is EAGVTQFPSHSVIEKGQTVTLRCDPISGHDNLYWYRRVMGKEIKFLLHFVKESKQDESGMPNNRFLAERTGGTYSTLKVQPAELEDSGVYFCASSQVIGVNTEAFFGQGTRLTVV.

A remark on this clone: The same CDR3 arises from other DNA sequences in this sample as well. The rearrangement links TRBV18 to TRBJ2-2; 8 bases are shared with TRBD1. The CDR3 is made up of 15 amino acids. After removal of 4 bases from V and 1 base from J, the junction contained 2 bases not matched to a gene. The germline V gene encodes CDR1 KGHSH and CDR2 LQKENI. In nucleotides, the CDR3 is TGTGCCAGCTCACTCGGACAGGGGAACACCGGGGAGCTGTTTTTT. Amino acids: CASSLGQGNTGELFF.

CDR3 coding DNA: TGCGCCAGCAGCTCCGGACAGGCGGGGGGCGAAAAACTGTTTTTT. Amino acids: CASSSGQAGGEKLFF. The rearrangement links TRBV5-1 to TRBJ1-4, with TRBD1 identical over 7 bases. There are 15 residues in the CDR3. V shed 3 bases, J shed 8 bases, and the junction held 10 bases outside the gene matches. Germline assignment: CDR1 SGHRS and CDR2 YFSETQ.

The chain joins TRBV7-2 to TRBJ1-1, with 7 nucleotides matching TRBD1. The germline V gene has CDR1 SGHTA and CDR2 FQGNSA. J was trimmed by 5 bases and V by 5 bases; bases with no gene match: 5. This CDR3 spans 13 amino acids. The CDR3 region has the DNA TGTGCCAGCAGCAAAGACAGGGTGACTGAAGCTTTCTTT. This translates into CASSKDRVTEAFF.

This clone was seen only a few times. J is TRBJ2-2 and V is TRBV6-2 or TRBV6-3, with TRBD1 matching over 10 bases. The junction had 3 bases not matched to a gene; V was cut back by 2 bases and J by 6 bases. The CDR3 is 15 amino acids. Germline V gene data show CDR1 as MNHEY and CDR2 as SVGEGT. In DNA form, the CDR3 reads TGTGCCAGCAGTTACGGGACAGGGGTTTCCGGGGAGCTGTTTTTT. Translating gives CASSYGTGVSGELFF.

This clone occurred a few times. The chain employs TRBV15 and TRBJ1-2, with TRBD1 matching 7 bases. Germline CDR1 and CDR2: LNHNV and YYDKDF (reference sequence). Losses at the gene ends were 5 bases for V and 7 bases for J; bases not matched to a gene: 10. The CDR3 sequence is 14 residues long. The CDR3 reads CATSEGNRGVGYTF. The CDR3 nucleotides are TGTGCCACCAGCGAAGGGAACAGGGGAGTTGGCTACACCTTC.

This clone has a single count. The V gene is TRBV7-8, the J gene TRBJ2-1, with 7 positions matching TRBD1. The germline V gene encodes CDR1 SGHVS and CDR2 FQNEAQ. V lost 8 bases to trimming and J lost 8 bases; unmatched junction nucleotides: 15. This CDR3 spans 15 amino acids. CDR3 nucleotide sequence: TGTGCCAGCGCGGTATGGGGACAGTCGAGCTATGAGCAGTTCTTC. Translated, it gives CASAVWGQSSYEQFF.

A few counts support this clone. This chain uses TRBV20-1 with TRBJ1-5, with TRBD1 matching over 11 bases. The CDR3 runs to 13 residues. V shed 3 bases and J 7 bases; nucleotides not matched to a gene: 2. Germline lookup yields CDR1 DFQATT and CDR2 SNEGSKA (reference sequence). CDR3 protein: CSASGTGGQPQHF. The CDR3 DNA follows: TGCAGTGCTAGTGGGACAGGGGGACAGCCCCAGCATTTT.

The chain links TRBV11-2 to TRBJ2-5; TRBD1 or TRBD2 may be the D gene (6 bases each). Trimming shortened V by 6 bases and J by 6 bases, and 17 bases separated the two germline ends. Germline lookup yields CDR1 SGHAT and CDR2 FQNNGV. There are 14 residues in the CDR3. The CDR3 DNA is TGTGCCAGCAGTCCTCTTGGGGGGCTGAAGACCCAGTACTTC. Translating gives CASSPLGGLKTQYF.

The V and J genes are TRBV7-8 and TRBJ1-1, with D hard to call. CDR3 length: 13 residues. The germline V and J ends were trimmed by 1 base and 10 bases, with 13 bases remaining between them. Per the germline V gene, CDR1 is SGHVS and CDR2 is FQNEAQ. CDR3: CASSLDEGISAFF. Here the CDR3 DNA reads TGTGCCAGCAGCTTAGATGAAGGGATTTCAGCTTTCTTT.

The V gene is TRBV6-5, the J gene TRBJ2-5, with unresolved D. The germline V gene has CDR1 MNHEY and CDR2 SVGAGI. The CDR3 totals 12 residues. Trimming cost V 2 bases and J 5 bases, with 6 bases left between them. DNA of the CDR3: TGTGCCAGCAGTTACGGCAAGGAGACCCAGTACTTC. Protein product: CASSYGKETQYF.

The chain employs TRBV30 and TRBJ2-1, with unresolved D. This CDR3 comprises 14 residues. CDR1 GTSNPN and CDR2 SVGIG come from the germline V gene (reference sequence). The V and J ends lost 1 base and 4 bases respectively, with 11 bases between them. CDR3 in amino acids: CAWSDSPSYNEQFF. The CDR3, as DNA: TGTGCCTGGAGTGACAGTCCGTCATACAATGAGCAGTTCTTC.

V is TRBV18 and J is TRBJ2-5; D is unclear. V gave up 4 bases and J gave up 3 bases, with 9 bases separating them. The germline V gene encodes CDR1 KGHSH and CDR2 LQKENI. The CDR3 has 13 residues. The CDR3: CASSRDSEETQYF. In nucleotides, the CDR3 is TGTGCCAGCTCACGAGACTCCGAAGAGACCCAGTACTTC. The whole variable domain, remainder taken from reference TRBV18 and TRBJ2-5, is NAGVMQNPRHLVRRRGQEARLRCSPMKGHSHVYWYRQLPEEGLKFMVYLQKENIIDESGMPKERFSAEFPKEGPSILRIQQVVRGDSAAYFCASSRDSEETQYFGPGTRLLVL.

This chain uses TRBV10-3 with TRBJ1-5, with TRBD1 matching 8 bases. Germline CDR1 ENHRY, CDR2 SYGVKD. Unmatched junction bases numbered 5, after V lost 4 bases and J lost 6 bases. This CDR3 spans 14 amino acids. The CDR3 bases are TGTGCCATCAGTGCAGGGGGCGCGACTCAGCCCCAGCATTTT. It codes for CAISAGGATQPQHF.

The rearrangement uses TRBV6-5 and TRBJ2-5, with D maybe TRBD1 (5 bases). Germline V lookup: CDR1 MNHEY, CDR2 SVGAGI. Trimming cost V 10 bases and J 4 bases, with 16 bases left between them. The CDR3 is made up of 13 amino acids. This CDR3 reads CATLTAGRETQYF. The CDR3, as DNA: TGTGCCACCTTGACAGCCGGAAGAGAGACCCAGTACTTC.

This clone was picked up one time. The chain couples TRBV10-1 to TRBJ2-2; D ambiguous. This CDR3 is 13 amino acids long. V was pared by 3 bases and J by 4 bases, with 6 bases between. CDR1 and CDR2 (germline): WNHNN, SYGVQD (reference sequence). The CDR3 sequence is CASSEDPTGELFF. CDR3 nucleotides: TGCGCCAGCAGTGAAGACCCCACCGGGGAGCTGTTTTTT.

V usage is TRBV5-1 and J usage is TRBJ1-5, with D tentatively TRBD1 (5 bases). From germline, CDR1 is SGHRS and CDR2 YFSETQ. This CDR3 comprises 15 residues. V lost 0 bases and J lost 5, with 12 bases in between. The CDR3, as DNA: TGCGCCAGCAGCTTGGACCCCGGAGGGGATCAGCCCCAGCATTTT. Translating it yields CASSLDPGGDQPQHF.

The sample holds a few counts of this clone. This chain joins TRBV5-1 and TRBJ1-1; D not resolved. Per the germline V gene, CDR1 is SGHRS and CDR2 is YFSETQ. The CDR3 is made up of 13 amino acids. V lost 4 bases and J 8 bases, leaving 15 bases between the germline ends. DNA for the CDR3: TGCGCCAGCAGCCGCGGTCAGGACGGAGAAGCTTTCTTT. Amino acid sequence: CASSRGQDGEAFF.

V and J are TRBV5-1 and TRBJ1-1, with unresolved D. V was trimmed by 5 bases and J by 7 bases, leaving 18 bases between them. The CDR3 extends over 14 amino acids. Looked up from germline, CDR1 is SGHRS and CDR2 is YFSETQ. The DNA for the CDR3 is TGCGCCAGCAGTCTAGGCGGGAGCCAACATGAAGCTTTCTTT. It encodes CASSLGGSQHEAFF.

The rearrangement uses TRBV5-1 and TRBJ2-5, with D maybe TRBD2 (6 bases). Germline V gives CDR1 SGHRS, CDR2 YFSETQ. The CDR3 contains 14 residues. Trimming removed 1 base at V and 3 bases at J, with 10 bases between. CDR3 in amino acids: CASSLIAVEETQYF. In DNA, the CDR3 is TGCGCCAGCAGCTTGATAGCGGTGGAAGAGACCCAGTACTTC.

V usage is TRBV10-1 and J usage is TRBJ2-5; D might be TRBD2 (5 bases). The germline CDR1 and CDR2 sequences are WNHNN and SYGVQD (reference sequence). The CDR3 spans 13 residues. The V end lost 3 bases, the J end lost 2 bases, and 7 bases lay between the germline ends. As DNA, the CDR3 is TGCGCCAGCAGTGATGGAGGACAAGAGACCCAGTACTTC. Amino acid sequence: CASSDGGQETQYF.

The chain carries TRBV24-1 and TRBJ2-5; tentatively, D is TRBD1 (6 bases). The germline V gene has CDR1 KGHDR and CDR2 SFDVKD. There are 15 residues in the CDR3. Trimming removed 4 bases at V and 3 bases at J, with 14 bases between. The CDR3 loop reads CATSDQTGPKETQYF. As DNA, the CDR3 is TGTGCCACCAGTGACCAGACAGGTCCAAAAGAGACCCAGTACTTC.

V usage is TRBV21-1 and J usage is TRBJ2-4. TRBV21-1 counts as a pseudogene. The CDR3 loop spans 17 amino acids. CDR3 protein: CASSKWAARLAKNIQYF. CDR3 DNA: TGTGCCAGCAGCAAATGGGCAGCGAGACTAGCCAAAAACATTCAGTACTTC.

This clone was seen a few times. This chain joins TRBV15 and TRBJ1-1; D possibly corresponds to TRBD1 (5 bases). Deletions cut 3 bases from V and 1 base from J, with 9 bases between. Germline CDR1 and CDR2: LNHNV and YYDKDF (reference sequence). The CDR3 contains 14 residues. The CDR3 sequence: CATSSQGENTEAFF. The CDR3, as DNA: TGTGCCACCAGCAGTCAAGGGGAGAACACTGAAGCTTTCTTT.